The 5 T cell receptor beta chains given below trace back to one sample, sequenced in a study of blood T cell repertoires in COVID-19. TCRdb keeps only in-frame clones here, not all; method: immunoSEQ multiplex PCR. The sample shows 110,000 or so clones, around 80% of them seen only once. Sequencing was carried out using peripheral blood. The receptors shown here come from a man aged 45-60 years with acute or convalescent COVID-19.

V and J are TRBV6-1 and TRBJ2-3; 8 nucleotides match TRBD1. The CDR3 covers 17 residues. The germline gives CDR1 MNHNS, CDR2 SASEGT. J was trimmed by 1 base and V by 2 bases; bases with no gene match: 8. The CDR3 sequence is CASSEHFTGQGTDTQYF. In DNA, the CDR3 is TGTGCCAGCAGTGAACATTTCACGGGACAGGGCACAGATACGCAGTATTTT.

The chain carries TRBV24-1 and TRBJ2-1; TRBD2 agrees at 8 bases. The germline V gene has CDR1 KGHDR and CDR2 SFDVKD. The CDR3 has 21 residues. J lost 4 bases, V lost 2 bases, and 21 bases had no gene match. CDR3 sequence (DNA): TGTGCCACCAGTGATTCCTTTATACTAGTCCCGGGACTAGTATCTTACAATGAGCAGTTCTTC. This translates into CATSDSFILVPGLVSYNEQFF.

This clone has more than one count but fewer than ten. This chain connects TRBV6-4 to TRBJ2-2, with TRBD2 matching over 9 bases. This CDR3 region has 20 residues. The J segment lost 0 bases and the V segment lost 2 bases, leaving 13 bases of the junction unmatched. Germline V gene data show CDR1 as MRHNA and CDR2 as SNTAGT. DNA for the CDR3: TGTGCCAGCAGTGACGCCAGCGGGGGGTGGCGGGAATCGAACACCGGGGAGCTGTTTTTT. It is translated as CASSDASGGWRESNTGELFF.

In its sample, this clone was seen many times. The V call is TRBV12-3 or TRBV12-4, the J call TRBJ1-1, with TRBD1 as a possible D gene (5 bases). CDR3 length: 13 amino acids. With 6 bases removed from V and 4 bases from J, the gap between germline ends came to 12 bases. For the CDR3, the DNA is TGTGCCAGCAGCTTGACAGTGGGCACTGAAGCTTTCTTT. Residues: CASSLTVGTEAFF.

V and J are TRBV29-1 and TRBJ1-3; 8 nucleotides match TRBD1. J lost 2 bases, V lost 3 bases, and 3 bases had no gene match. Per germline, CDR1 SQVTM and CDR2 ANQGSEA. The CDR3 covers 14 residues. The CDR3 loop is CSVDLTGAGNTIYF. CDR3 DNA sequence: TGCAGCGTTGACCTGACAGGGGCTGGAAACACCATATATTTT.